This T cell receptor (beta chain) emerged from a study of blood T cell repertoires in COVID-19. V gave up 4 bases and J gave up 7 bases; unmatched junction bases: 5. The CDR3 totals 14 residues. Produced via immunoSEQ multiplex PCR; TCRdb's table is partial and in-frame only. The data contain 180,000 or so clones, 70% to 90% of them singletons. The chain links TRBV5-3 to TRBJ1-4; 9 nucleotides match TRBD1. TRBV5-3 is given ORF status, its function remaining uncertain. Source material: peripheral blood. The TCR was taken from a woman aged 60-75 years with COVID-19, enrolled during active disease. CDR3 DNA: TGTGCCAGAAGCGTGACAGGGGGATGTGAAAAACTGTTTTTT. It translates to CARSVTGGCEKLFF.